A selection of T cell receptor beta chains follows, all from one sample in a study of T-cell reconstitution after alpha-beta-depleted transplantation in children. TCRdb fed the PCR reads into MiXCR, producing one record per CDR3 protein. The top ten clones hold roughly 5.1% of a sample with approximately 390,000 distinct CDR3 sequences, roughly 11% of them seen once. This specimen consisted of PBMCs from the stem cell graft donor, obtained from the stem cell graft. These receptors were collected from a human donor who donated a stem cell graft to a child with acute myeloid leukemia. CDR3s include the opening cysteine and the closing phenylalanine or tryptophan. The D gene is left open where the match is weak. A row's size may be missing; if present it is once, few, many or a size class.

D	V	size	J	DNA	CDR3
NA	TRBV29-1	NA	TRBJ1-4	TGCAGCGTTAGGGGGTTTAGGGGTGAAAAACTGTTTTTT	CSVRGFRGEKLFF
NA	TRBV5-1	many	TRBJ2-2	TGTGCCAGCAGCCCCGGGACTAACACCGGGGAGCTGTTTTTT	CASSPGTNTGELFF
NA	TRBV11-1	few	TRBJ1-5	TGTGCCAGCAGCTTTGTCGGCAGGTCGGGGCTTAGCAATCAGCCCCAGCATTTT	CASSFVGRSGLSNQPQHF
NA	TRBV6-2/TRBV6-3	NA	TRBJ1-5	TGTGCCAGCAGTCCATCCAGTTATCAGCCCCAGCATTTT	CASSPSSYQPQHF
TRBD1	TRBV7-3	NA	TRBJ2-2	TGTGCCAGCAGCTCTGACAGGGACACCGGGGAGCTGTTTTTT	CASSSDRDTGELFF
NA	TRBV5-1	many	TRBJ2-1	TGCGCCAGCAGCTTGTTCTACGAGGGGGGAGTAGAGCAGTTCTTC	CASSLFYEGGVEQFF
TRBD1	TRBV6-5	few	TRBJ2-7	TGTGCCAGCAGCCCATACAGGGGGCCCTACGAGCAGTACTTC	CASSPYRGPYEQYF
NA	TRBV20-1	few	TRBJ1-1	TGCAGTGCACCTAACTGGGACTCCATGAACACTGAAGCTTTCTTT	CSAPNWDSMNTEAFF
NA	TRBV5-1	few	TRBJ2-3	TGCGCCAGCAGCTACCGGCTCAGCGAGACAGATACGCAGTATTTT	CASSYRLSETDTQYF
NA	TRBV4-3	few	TRBJ2-7	TGCGCCAGCAGCCAAGGACAGGAAACCTACGAGCAGTACTTC	CASSQGQETYEQYF
TRBD2	TRBV5-4	NA	TRBJ2-3	TGTGCCAGCAGCTTGGCCCCCCTAGCGGGAGTGGTAGGCACAGATACGCAGTATTTT	CASSLAPLAGVVGTDTQYF
TRBD1	TRBV20-1	many	TRBJ2-7	TGCAGTGCTAGAGATCTAACAGGGGTTGAGCAGTACTTC	CSARDLTGVEQYF
NA	TRBV29-1	NA	TRBJ2-7	TGCAGCGTTAAACACTACCCCTACGAGCAGTACTTC	CSVKHYPYEQYF
TRBD2	TRBV7-2	few	TRBJ2-3	TGTGCCAGCAGTACCGGGACTAGCGGGAGGTCAGATACGCAGTATTTT	CASSTGTSGRSDTQYF
NA	TRBV7-2	NA	TRBJ2-1	TGTGCCAGCAGCCCCGTCACCAGGGGAAATGAGCAGTTCTTC	CASSPVTRGNEQFF
TRBD1	TRBV20-1	many	TRBJ2-3	TGCAGTGCTGGGACAGGGTTCAGTGCAGATACGCAGTATTTT	CSAGTGFSADTQYF
NA	TRBV20-1	NA	TRBJ2-4	TGCAGTGCCGGGGCGTCCAACGCCAAAAACATTCAGTACTTC	CSAGASNAKNIQYF
NA	TRBV29-1	many	TRBJ2-3	TGCAGCGTTGAATTGGGTTTGACGCAGTATTTT	CSVELGLTQYF
NA	TRBV18	few	TRBJ2-5	TGTGCCAGCTCACCAGAGATTACATCGAAAGAGACCCAGTACTTC	CASSPEITSKETQYF
TRBD1	TRBV5-5	few	TRBJ1-2	TGTGCCAGCAGTAGGGGACAGGGAGTAATCTACACCTTC	CASSRGQGVIYTF
TRBD2	TRBV20-1	few	TRBJ2-1	TGCAGTGCTAGTCCAGGGGGACTAGCCGATGAGCAGTTCTTC	CSASPGGLADEQFF
NA	TRBV20-1	few	TRBJ1-2	TGCAGTGCTAGTGGCAGGGCAGGGCCAGCTGGCTATGGCTACACCTTC	CSASGRAGPAGYGYTF
NA	TRBV11-2	few	TRBJ2-1	TGTGCCAGCAGTCCCCCTTCCGGGACTCCCTACAATGAGCAGTTCTTC	CASSPPSGTPYNEQFF
NA	TRBV29-1	many	TRBJ2-2	TGCAGCGCAGCGACAGGGAACACCGGGGAGCTGTTTTTT	CSAATGNTGELFF
NA	TRBV20-1	few	TRBJ2-1	TGCAGTGCTAGTTTGGGGTTTGAGCAGTTCTTC	CSASLGFEQFF
TRBD2	TRBV5-1	NA	TRBJ2-7	TGCGCCAGCAGCCAGGGACTAGCGGGAGTTGTCGAGCAGTACTTC	CASSQGLAGVVEQYF
NA	TRBV4-2	NA	TRBJ2-1	TGTGCCAGTGGTAGCGTAGCCTACAATGAGCAGTTCTTC	CASGSVAYNEQFF
TRBD1	TRBV20-1	once	TRBJ2-2	TGCAGTGCTAGAGATATTCTCCGGGACAGCAACACCGGGGAGCTGTTTTTT	CSARDILRDSNTGELFF
NA	TRBV9	NA	TRBJ2-1	TGTGCCAGCAGCGGACAGTTTGAGCAGTTCTTC	CASSGQFEQFF
NA	TRBV13	NA	TRBJ2-5	TGTGCCAGCAGCTATCGACTAGGAGACTTCCAAGAGACCCAGTACTTC	CASSYRLGDFQETQYF
TRBD1	TRBV10-3	many	TRBJ2-7	TGTGCCATCAGTGAGTCGGACAGGACCTCCTACGAGCAGTACTTC	CAISESDRTSYEQYF
NA	TRBV7-8	NA	TRBJ1-3	TGTGCCAGCACCAAAAACCAGGGAAGCTCTGGAAACACCATATATTTT	CASTKNQGSSGNTIYF
NA	TRBV6-1	few	TRBJ2-1	TGTGCCAGCAGAGGACAACGGAATGAGCAGTTCTTC	CASRGQRNEQFF
TRBD2	TRBV6-2/TRBV6-3	few	TRBJ2-1	TGTGCCAGCAGTTACAACCCGGCTAGCGGGAGCGGCGTAGATGAGCAGTTCTTC	CASSYNPASGSGVDEQFF
TRBD1	TRBV10-3	few	TRBJ1-2	TGTGCCATCAGTATCCAGGGGGAGACCAGCTATGGCTACACCTTC	CAISIQGETSYGYTF
NA	TRBV5-6	few	TRBJ1-1	TGTGCCAGCAGCCCCTTCACTCGGGACACTGAAGCTTTCTTT	CASSPFTRDTEAFF
TRBD1	TRBV20-1	few	TRBJ1-5	TGCAGTGCTCTAGAAAAGGGACAGGGCACTTATCAGCCCCAGCATTTT	CSALEKGQGTYQPQHF
TRBD1	TRBV10-1	many	TRBJ2-2	TGCGCCAGCAGTGTCCGGGACAGGGGCGTAGGTTGTCCCGGGGAGCTGTTTTTT	CASSVRDRGVGCPGELFF
NA	TRBV6-5	NA	TRBJ1-2	TGTGCCAGCAGTTACTCGGAGGGACCCCTCGATGGCTACACCTTC	CASSYSEGPLDGYTF
NA	TRBV7-2	many	TRBJ1-6	TGTGCCAGCAGCCATGGGCGAAACTATAATTCACCCCTCCACTTT	CASSHGRNYNSPLHF
NA	TRBV6-6	NA	TRBJ1-1	TGTGCCAGCAGTCCCCGGGACGACGCTTTCTTT	CASSPRDDAFF
NA	TRBV20-1	NA	TRBJ2-1	TGCAGTGCTATCTTTAAAGAGCAGTTCTTC	CSAIFKEQFF
TRBD1	TRBV20-1	few	TRBJ1-1	TGCAGTGCTAGTCAGCCGGGACAGTATGCTTTCTTT	CSASQPGQYAFF
NA	TRBV20-1	NA	TRBJ2-6	TGCAGTGCCCAGGGGAGGGGAGGGGCGGTATCTGGGGCCAACGTCCTGACTTTC	CSAQGRGGAVSGANVLTF
NA	TRBV20-1	many	TRBJ1-6	TGCAGTGCTAGAGGTGATTTTACCCTCCACTTT	CSARGDFTLHF
NA	TRBV18	NA	TRBJ1-1	TGTGCCAGCTCAACCCCCGGCGGCAGGGGCATGAACACTGAAGCTTTCTTT	CASSTPGGRGMNTEAFF
TRBD2	TRBV14	NA	TRBJ2-1	TGTGCCAGCAGCCAAGTATCACTAGCGGCAAACAATGAGCAGTTCTTC	CASSQVSLAANNEQFF
NA	TRBV5-1	NA	TRBJ2-3	TGCGCCAGCAGCTCGTATATGGGGGGAGATACGCAGTATTTT	CASSSYMGGDTQYF
TRBD1	TRBV12-3/TRBV12-4	many	TRBJ1-6	TGTGCCAGCAGTTCGGACAGGCTGGGCCTCCACTTT	CASSSDRLGLHF
NA	TRBV20-1	few	TRBJ2-5	TGCAGTGCCCAAGACACCTCCCAAGAGACCCAGTACTTC	CSAQDTSQETQYF
NA	TRBV27	few	TRBJ1-5	TGTGCCAGCAGTACCTGGACAGAGAGCAATCAGCCCCAGCATTTT	CASSTWTESNQPQHF
NA	TRBV5-1	few	TRBJ2-3	TGCGCCAGCAGCTTGTTTGGGTTTGCAGATACGCAGTATTTT	CASSLFGFADTQYF